This entry concerns a single T cell receptor beta chain. The antigen is not known. The table came from immunoSEQ multiplex PCR; TCRdb's copy has only in-frame clones and leaves some out. This table has some 120,000 clones, around 88% appearing once. The data stem from a study of T cell responses to AZD1222 COVID-19 vaccine. Regarding the study as a whole: At baseline, seropositivity was found in only five or six AZD1222 recipients.

The J segment lost 3 bases and the V segment lost 6 bases, leaving 7 bases of the junction unmatched. Germline values: CDR1 MNHEY, CDR2 SVGAGI. The CDR3 length is 14 residues. This chain uses TRBV6-5 with TRBJ1-1; 7 bases match TRBD1. Material: peripheral blood, obtained on day 0 of AZD1222 vaccination. The receptor's source is an adult in good health. The CDR3 DNA reads as TGTGCCAGCAGCAGACAGGGTTGGGACACTGAAGCTTTCTTT. This sequence encodes CASSRQGWDTEAFF.